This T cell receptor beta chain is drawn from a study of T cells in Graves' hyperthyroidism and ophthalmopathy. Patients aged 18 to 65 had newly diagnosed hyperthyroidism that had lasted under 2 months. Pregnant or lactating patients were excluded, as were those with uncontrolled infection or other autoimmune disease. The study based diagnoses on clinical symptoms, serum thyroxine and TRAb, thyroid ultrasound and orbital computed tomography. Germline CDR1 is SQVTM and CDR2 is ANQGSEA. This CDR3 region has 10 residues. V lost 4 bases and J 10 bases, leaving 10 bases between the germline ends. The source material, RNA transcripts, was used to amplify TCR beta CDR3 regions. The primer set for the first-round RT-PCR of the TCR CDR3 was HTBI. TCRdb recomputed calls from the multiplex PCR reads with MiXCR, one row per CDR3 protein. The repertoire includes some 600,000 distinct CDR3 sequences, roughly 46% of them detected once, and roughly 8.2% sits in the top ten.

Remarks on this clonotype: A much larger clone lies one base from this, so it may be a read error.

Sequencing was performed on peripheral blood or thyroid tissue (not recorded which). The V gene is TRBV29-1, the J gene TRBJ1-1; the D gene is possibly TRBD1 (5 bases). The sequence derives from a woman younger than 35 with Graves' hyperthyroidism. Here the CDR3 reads CSVAGALAFF. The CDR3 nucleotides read TGCAGCGTTGCCGGGGCTTTAGCTTTCTTT.